This T cell receptor (beta chain) is from a study of control samples from healthy donors and cancer patients. Produced via immunoSEQ multiplex PCR; TCRdb's table is partial and in-frame only. The data contain about 170,000 clones, just under 95% of them singletons. This clone turned up a few times. CDR3 length: 15 residues. V lost 6 bases and J 1 base, leaving 15 bases between the germline ends. Germline loops: CDR1 LNHDA, CDR2 SQIVND (reference sequence). Sequencing used blood. V is TRBV19 and J is TRBJ1-1; the D is unclear. The TCR was taken from a woman aged 55-70 years in good health. This CDR3 reads CASRPFSARNTEAFF. The DNA for the CDR3 is TGTGCCAGTAGGCCGTTCTCGGCTCGGAACACTGAAGCTTTCTTT.